The 2 T cell receptor beta chains reported below all come from one sample, sequenced in a study of blood T cell repertoires in COVID-19. Using immunoSEQ multiplex PCR, the repertoire was profiled, and TCRdb retains in-frame clones only, with some absent. This sample has about 190,000 clones, with nearly 90% found just once. The specimen sequenced was peripheral blood. Source of these receptors: a man aged 50 or older with acute or convalescent COVID-19.

The CDR3 protein is CASSLGQGLSSTLHF. The CDR3 DNA is TGTGCCAGCAGTCTAGGACAGGGGCTCAGTTCGACCCTCCACTTT. The rearrangement uses TRBV27 and TRBJ1-6; 9 bases align to TRBD1. This CDR3 region has 15 residues. Germline loops: CDR1 MNHEY, CDR2 SMNVEV (reference sequence). The junction had 13 bases not matched to a gene; V was cut back by 5 bases and J by 14 bases.

The chain is built from TRBV13 and TRBJ2-5; D perhaps matches TRBD1 (5 bases). The germline V and J ends were trimmed by 1 base and 3 bases, with 15 bases remaining between them. Per germline, CDR1 PRHDT and CDR2 FYEKMQ (reference sequence). The CDR3 totals 16 residues. CDR3 in DNA: TGTGCCAGCAGCTTAGATCGTAGTGACAGTGAAGAGACCCAGTACTTC. It yields the protein CASSLDRSDSEETQYF.